Below, 2 T cell receptor beta chains from the same sample are listed, as sequenced in a study of T cell responses to AZD1222 COVID-19 vaccine (dated by TCRdb to 2020 to 2023). The sample's time point label, in plain terms: baseline before first vaccination. Library preparation employed the immunoSEQ multiplex PCR assay. TCRdb took this table from immuneACCESS and kept in-frame rearrangements with V and J called. Such tables lack part of the clones; where checked against another copy, unresolved V genes explain under half of the gap, and the rest is unexplained. This sample is represented by more than 80,000 clones; roughly 90% of them were singletons. The ten most abundant clones make up about 4.8% of the sample. Here the sequenced sample was peripheral blood, taken on day 0 of AZD1222 vaccination. The source is an adult in good health.

This clone was seen once. V and J are TRBV19 and TRBJ1-1; TRBD1 agrees at 8 bases. The ends lost 5 bases at V and 1 base at J; junction bases unmatched: 9. This CDR3 comprises 16 residues. CDR1 LNHDA and CDR2 SQIVND come from the germline V gene (reference sequence). In DNA, the CDR3 is TGTGCCAGTAGTCCTCAGTGGGGGACAGGGAACACTGAAGCTTTCTTT. This sequence encodes CASSPQWGTGNTEAFF.

The chain links TRBV28 to TRBJ1-6, with D unclear. Germline V gene lookup returns CDR1 MDHEN and CDR2 SYDVKM. The V end was cut by 8 bases, the J end by 9 bases, with 14 bases between. The CDR3 runs 13 residues. The CDR3 protein is CASFPSTLSPLHF. The CDR3 DNA is TGTGCCAGCTTCCCCTCCACTCTTTCACCCCTCCACTTT.